This T cell receptor beta chain was retrieved from a study of blood T cell repertoires in COVID-19. Profiling relied on immunoSEQ multiplex PCR, and the TCRdb table lists in-frame clones only, not all of them. The sample carries 160,000 or so clones, approximately 83% recorded once. The CDR3 length is 19 residues. The trim removed 0 bases at V and 0 bases at J, leaving 13 bases unmatched. Germline V gives CDR1 SGHRS, CDR2 YFSETQ. This TCR came from a human donor in a cohort sampled during active COVID-19. Material: peripheral blood. The chain links TRBV5-1 to TRBJ2-3; TRBD2 matches at 7 bases. CDR3: CASSLVPGLPTFSTDTQYF. DNA for the CDR3: TGCGCCAGCAGCTTGGTGCCGGGACTACCAACCTTCAGCACAGATACGCAGTATTTT. Filled out from reference TRBV5-1 and TRBJ2-3, the complete variable domain reads KAGVTQTPRYLIKTRGQQVTLSCSPISGHRSVSWYQQTPGQGLQFLFEYFSETQRNKGNFPGRFSGRQFSNSRSEMNVSTLELGDSALYLCASSLVPGLPTFSTDTQYFGPGTRLTVL.